This TCR beta chain appears in the sequencing data of a study of OX40 agonist ivuxolimab in advanced cancers. Study summary: Allowance was made for prior anti-PD-1, anti-PD-L1 or anti-CTLA-4 therapy, and about 44% had some.

This CDR3 region has 16 residues. The V end was cut by 1 base, the J end by 1 base, with 13 bases between. CDR1 and CDR2 from the germline V gene are SGHVS and FQNEAQ. Measured with immunoSEQ multiplex PCR; TCRdb has only the in-frame clones, and not every one. This sample has more than 50,000 clones, with roughly 89% found just once. The chain uses TRBV7-8 and TRBJ1-1; D gene ambiguous. The TCR was taken from an adult with an advanced solid tumor such as melanoma, head and neck, liver or kidney cancer. This material consisted of CD4+ or CD8+ T cells sorted from blood, taken in a trial of the OX40 agonist ivuxolimab. The CDR3 region is CASSLGAAIGNTEAFF. In DNA, the CDR3 is TGTGCCAGCAGCTTAGGCGCAGCCATAGGGAACACTGAAGCTTTCTTT.